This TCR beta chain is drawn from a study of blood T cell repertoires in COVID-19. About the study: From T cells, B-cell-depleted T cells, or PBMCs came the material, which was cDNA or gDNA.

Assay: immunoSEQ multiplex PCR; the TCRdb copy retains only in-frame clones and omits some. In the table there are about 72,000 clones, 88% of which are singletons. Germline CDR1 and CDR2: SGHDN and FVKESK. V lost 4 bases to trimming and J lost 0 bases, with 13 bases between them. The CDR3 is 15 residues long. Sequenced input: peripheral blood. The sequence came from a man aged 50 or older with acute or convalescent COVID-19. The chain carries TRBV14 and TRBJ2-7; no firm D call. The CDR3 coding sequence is TGTGCCAGCAGCCCATTCGAGTTGAGCTCCTACGAGCAGTACTTC. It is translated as CASSPFELSSYEQYF.